Each of the 5 T cell receptor beta chains below was sequenced from the same sample in a study of technical replicates of blood from several donors. Profiled with immunoSEQ multiplex PCR; TCRdb holds only in-frame clones, not every one. Among 75,000 or so clones listed, 93% were seen once. Sequencing was done on a sample of T cells isolated from PBMCs. These receptor sequences come from a human donor in good health.

This chain connects TRBV2 to TRBJ2-7; D remains unclear. The CDR3 sequence is 14 residues long. Germline V CDR1 and CDR2: SNHLY, FYNNEI. V was clipped by 3 bases and J by 0 bases, with 9 bases between them. CDR3 coding DNA: TGTGCCAGCAGTGAGATTAGGAGCTCCTACGAGCAGTACTTC. This gives the protein CASSEIRSSYEQYF.

The chain combines TRBV6-5 with TRBJ1-1; D may be TRBD1 (6 bases). The CDR3 has 14 amino acids. V was pared by 2 bases and J by 1 base, with 8 bases between. The germline CDR1 and CDR2 sequences are MNHEY and SVGAGI. The CDR3 nucleotides are TGTGCCAGCAGTTACGGGACAAAGAACACTGAAGCTTTCTTT. Translating it yields CASSYGTKNTEAFF.

This clone has a single count. The CDR3 sequence: CAISDQGATGELFF. CDR3 in DNA: TGTGCCATCAGTGACCAGGGGGCGACCGGGGAGCTGTTTTTT. The rearrangement joins TRBV10-3 to TRBJ2-2; 8 bases agree with TRBD1. CDR3 length: 14 residues. Germline assignment: CDR1 ENHRY and CDR2 SYGVKD. Trimming removed 3 bases from V and 5 bases from J; junction bases left unmatched: 2.

The rearrangement links TRBV7-9 to TRBJ2-1; D is ambiguous. Germline CDR1 is SEHNR and CDR2 is FQNEAQ (reference sequence). Trimming took 1 base from V and 0 from J, leaving 7 bases between them. This CDR3 has 15 amino acids. Here the CDR3 reads CASSLELLSYNEQFF. The CDR3 DNA reads TGTGCCAGCAGCTTAGAACTACTCTCCTACAATGAGCAGTTCTTC. Complete variable domain (other parts from reference TRBV7-9 and TRBJ2-1): DTGVSQNPRHKITKRGQNVTFRCDPISEHNRLYWYRQTLGQGPEFLTYFQNEAQLEKSRLLSDRFSAERPKGSFSTLEIQRTEQGDSAMYLCASSLELLSYNEQFFGPGTRLTVL.

CDR3 coding DNA: TGTGCCAGCAGCCCCCGGGACAGCTCCTACGAGCAGTACTTC. Its protein product is CASSPRDSSYEQYF. The rearrangement joins TRBV11-3 to TRBJ2-7, with 7 positions matching TRBD1. The CDR3 loop spans 14 amino acids. Germline V gene data show CDR1 as SGHNT and CDR2 as YENEEA. V trimming: 5 bases; J trimming: 0 bases; junction bases outside the gene matches: 4.